The next 3 T cell receptor beta chains were all read from a single sample in a study of graft-versus-host responses after intestinal transplantation. The data were produced by immunoSEQ multiplex PCR, yet TCRdb's version contains in-frame clones alone and is incomplete. The sample has more than 10,000 clones, about 80% seen once. Sequenced here: PBMCs, sampled around 530 days after intestinal transplant. These receptors were obtained from a human patient who received an intestinal transplant, so some T cells may come from the graft donor.

V usage is TRBV9 and J usage is TRBJ1-1, with 10 nucleotides matching TRBD1. Trimming at V came to 6 bases and at J to 3 bases, leaving 8 bases not matched to a gene. This CDR3 is built from 15 residues. CDR1 is SGDLS, CDR2 YYNGEE, per germline. CDR3 residues: CASTKPGTGDTEAFF. The CDR3 DNA follows: TGTGCCAGCACCAAACCTGGGACAGGGGACACTGAAGCTTTCTTT.

V is TRBV21-1 and J is TRBJ2-1; TRBD1 was called by the table and not checked on the DNA. TRBV21-1 is a known pseudogene. The CDR3 consists of 13 residues. The CDR3 loop is CASSKVVQNEQFF. The CDR3 nucleotides read TGTGCCAGCAGCAAAGTGGTCCAGAATGAGCAGTTCTTC.

The rearrangement links TRBV4-1 to TRBJ2-4, with D perhaps matching TRBD1 (5 bases). V lost 0 bases and J lost 5, with 17 bases in between. Germline CDR1 reads MGHRA; CDR2 reads YSYEKL. The CDR3 loop spans 17 amino acids. The CDR3 sequence: CASSQDRAGSPQNIQYF. DNA for the CDR3: TGCGCCAGCAGCCAAGATAGGGCAGGGTCTCCCCAAAACATTCAGTACTTC.